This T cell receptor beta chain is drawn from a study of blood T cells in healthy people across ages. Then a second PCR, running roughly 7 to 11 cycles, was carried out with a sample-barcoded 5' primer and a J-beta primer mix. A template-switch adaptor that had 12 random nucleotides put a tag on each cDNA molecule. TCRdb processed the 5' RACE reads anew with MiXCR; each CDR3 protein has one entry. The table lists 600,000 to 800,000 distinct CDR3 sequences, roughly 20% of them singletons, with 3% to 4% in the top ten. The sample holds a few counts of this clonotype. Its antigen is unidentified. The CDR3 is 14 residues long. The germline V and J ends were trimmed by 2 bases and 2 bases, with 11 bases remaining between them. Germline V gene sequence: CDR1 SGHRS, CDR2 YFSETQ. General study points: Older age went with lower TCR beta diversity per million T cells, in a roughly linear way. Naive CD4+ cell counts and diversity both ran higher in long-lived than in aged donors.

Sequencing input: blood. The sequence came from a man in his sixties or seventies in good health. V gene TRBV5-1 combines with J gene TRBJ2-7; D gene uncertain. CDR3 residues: CASSFEVGTYEQYF. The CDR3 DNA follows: TGCGCCAGCAGCTTCGAGGTGGGAACCTACGAGCAGTACTTC.